This TCR beta chain was profiled in a study of blood T cell repertoires in COVID-19. Study-level information: T cells, B-cell-depleted T cells, or PBMCs supplied cDNA or gDNA.

Profiling relied on immunoSEQ multiplex PCR, and the TCRdb table lists in-frame clones only, not all of them. The data hold some 190,000 clones, with about three quarters observed a single time. Trimming shortened V by 8 bases and J by 3 bases, and 12 bases separated the two germline ends. CDR1 is LGHNA, CDR2 YSLEER, per germline. This CDR3 is built from 13 residues. Sample: peripheral blood. This clonotype was sampled from a woman aged 50 to 60 with active or convalescent COVID-19. The J gene is TRBJ2-3, the V gene TRBV4-3; the D is unclear. CDR3 in DNA: TGCGCCAGCGGCTTTTCACGAACAGATACGCAGTATTTT. It translates to CASGFSRTDTQYF.